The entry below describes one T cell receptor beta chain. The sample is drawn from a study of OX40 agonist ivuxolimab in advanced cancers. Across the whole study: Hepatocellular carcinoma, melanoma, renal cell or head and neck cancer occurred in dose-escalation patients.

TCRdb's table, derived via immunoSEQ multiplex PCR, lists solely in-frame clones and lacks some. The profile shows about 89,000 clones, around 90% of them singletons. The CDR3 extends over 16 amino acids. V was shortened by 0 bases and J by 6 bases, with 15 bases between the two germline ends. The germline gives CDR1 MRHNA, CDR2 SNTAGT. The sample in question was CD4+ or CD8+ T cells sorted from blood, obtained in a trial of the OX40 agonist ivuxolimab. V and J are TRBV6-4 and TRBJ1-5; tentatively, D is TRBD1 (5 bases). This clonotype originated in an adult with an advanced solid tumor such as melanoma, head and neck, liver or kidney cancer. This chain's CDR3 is CASSDSPRRGGQPQHF. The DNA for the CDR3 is TGTGCCAGCAGTGACTCCCCCAGACGGGGCGGTCAGCCCCAGCATTTT.